This T cell receptor (beta chain) came from a study of Ad26.COV2.S vaccination and SARS-CoV-2 variants. Regarding the study as a whole: Vaccinated and placebo-treated recipients had similar non-spike TCR breadth. In vaccinated individuals, spike-specific CD8+ and CD4+ T cell responses reportedly displayed substantial breadth. It was vaccine recipients, not placebo recipients, who had the higher spike-specific TCR breadth.

Profiled with immunoSEQ multiplex PCR; TCRdb holds only in-frame clones, not every one. The sample records about 680,000 clones, 70% to 90% being singletons. On this clone itself: Its antigen is unknown.

Treatment of the sample: over 15 received Ad26.COV2.S at low or high dose, single or two shots; 5 received placebo; per-sample allocation not given. Day 63 after the first vaccine or placebo injection was the time point for sampling. The CDR3 covers 9 residues. The germline gives CDR1 SGHDT, CDR2 YYEEEE. Trimming stripped 7 bases from V and 5 bases from J, with 3 bases between. V and J are TRBV5-6 and TRBJ1-2; D gene uncertain. Sequenced material: peripheral blood, taken in a trial of Ad26.COV2.S vaccine versus placebo. The sequence was collected from a person aged 18-65 years who received the Ad26.COV2.S COVID-19 vaccine or a placebo. CDR3 bases: TGTGCCAGCCTATATGGCTACACCTTC. Translated, it gives CASLYGYTF. Using reference TRBV5-6 and TRBJ1-2 for the parts outside the CDR3, the full variable domain is DAGVTQSPTHLIKTRGQQVTLRCSPKSGHDTVSWYQQALGQGPQFIFQYYEEEERQRGNFPDRFSGHQFPNYSSELNVNALLLGDSALYLCASLYGYTFGSGTRLTVV.